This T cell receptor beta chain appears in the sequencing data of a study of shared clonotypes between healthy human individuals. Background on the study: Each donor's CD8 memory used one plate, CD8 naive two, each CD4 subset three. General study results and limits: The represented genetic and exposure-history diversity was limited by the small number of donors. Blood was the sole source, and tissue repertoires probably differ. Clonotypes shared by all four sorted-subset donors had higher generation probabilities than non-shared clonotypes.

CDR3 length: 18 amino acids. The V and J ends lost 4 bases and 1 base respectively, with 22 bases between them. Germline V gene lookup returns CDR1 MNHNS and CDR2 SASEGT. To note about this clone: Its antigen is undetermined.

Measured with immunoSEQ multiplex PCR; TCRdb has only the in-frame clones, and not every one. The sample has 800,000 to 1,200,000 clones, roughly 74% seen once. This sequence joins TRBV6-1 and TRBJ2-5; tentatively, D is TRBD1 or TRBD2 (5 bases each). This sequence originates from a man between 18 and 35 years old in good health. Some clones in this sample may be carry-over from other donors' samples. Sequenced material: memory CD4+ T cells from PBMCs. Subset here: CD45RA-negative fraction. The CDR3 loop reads CASSVSVSVRGPQETQYF. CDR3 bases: TGTGCCAGCAGTGTGTCAGTGAGTGTGAGGGGACCCCAAGAGACCCAGTACTTC.